This T cell receptor (beta chain) was identified during a study of shared clonotypes between healthy human individuals. As for this clone: Antigen specificity is unknown.

Points from the study as a whole: Approximately 4.5% was the fraction of naive CD4 clonotypes found shared across several donors. Non-shared clonotypes had lower generation probabilities than those shared by all four donors.

The method was immunoSEQ multiplex PCR; TCRdb's version includes in-frame clones alone and lacks a portion of them. The table lists around 180,000 clones, 85% to 95% of them singletons. The germline V gene has CDR1 MDHEN and CDR2 SYDVKM. This CDR3 contains 16 residues. V shed 3 bases and J 8 bases; nucleotides not matched to a gene: 12. This chain connects TRBV28 to TRBJ2-1; 8 bases agree with TRBD1. Sequenced: naive CD4+ T cells sorted from blood. The sample's subset: CD45RA+ positively selected. The source is a woman between 25 and 40 years old in good health. CDR3 nucleotide sequence: TGTGCCAGCAGTTTTTTGTGGGTTGACAGGGGCTATGAGCAGTTCTTC. Translating gives CASSFLWVDRGYEQFF.